The present T cell receptor beta chain was sequenced within a study of shared clonotypes between healthy human individuals. There are 11 residues in the CDR3. The V gene's germline CDR1 is DFQATT and CDR2 SNEGSKA (reference sequence). Trimming removed 4 bases from V and 7 bases from J, with 10 bases in between. The repertoire was sequenced with immunoSEQ multiplex PCR; TCRdb's copy has only in-frame clones and lacks some. The repertoire holds about half a million clones, 70% to 80% seen once, with 13% in the top ten. The sequenced sample was PBMCs. The sequence derives from a woman aged 40 to 55 in good health. Some clones in this sample may be carry-over from other donors' samples. The J gene is TRBJ1-1, the V gene TRBV20-1; D not resolved. CDR3 residues: CSAIEDGEAFF. CDR3 nucleotide sequence: TGCAGTGCTATCGAAGACGGTGAAGCTTTCTTT.